The entry below gives a single TCR beta chain sequence along with its context. The target antigen is unknown. There are 14 residues in the CDR3. CDR1 and CDR2 (germline): SGHTA, FQGNSA. The V gene lost 5 bases and the J gene lost 3 bases, with 11 bases spanning the gap. The data originate from a study of cytomegalovirus exposure and HLA in healthy donors. Study-level findings and limits: Presence/absence results assume similar sequencing depth per donor, which may not hold. Over 150 TCR beta chains were listed as cytomegalovirus-associated. V- and J-gene trimming in TCR beta was tied to a missense DCLRE1C variant by an analysis performed later.

13 Jbeta primers and 60 Vbeta primers were used for the PCR. Clones were read by immunoSEQ multiplex PCR, and TCRdb kept only the in-frame ones, dropping some. The sample totals roughly 190,000 clones; its top ten clones hold 6.5%. J is TRBJ1-5 and V is TRBV7-2; D is unclear. The clonotype comes from a man aged 30 to 39 in good health and CMV-seronegative. The sequenced sample consisted of PBMCs. This CDR3 reads CASSPMRVNQPQHF. The DNA of the CDR3 is TGTGCCAGCAGCCCGATGAGAGTCAATCAGCCCCAGCATTTT.